The next 22 T cell receptor beta chains were all read from a single sample in a study of graft-versus-host responses after intestinal transplantation. Method: immunoSEQ multiplex PCR; TCRdb's copy keeps in-frame clones and lacks some. Found here are 95,000 to 110,000 clones, less than 90% of them singletons; the top ten hold roughly 0.9%. What these receptors recognize is not known. The sequencing used unstimulated CD4+ T cells sorted from spleen or lymph node cells, collected before intestinal transplant. The receptors stem from a human donor who received an intestinal transplant.

This chain links TRBV6-1 with TRBJ1-4; TRBD1 matches at 11 bases. CDR3 size: 17 residues. V dropped 4 bases and J dropped 4; count of bases not matched to a gene: 8. The V gene's germline CDR1 is MNHNS and CDR2 SASEGT. CDR3 region: CASSGLDRGRYNEKLFF. CDR3 coding DNA: TGTGCCAGCAGTGGATTGGACAGGGGGCGTTATAATGAAAAACTGTTTTTT.

The chain couples TRBV6-1 to TRBJ1-5, with 10 bases fitting TRBD1. This CDR3 region has 15 residues. V gave up 1 base and J gave up 9 bases; unmatched junction bases: 6. Per the germline V gene, CDR1 is MNHNS and CDR2 is SASEGT. CDR3 residues: CASSEERTGGLPQHF. For the CDR3, the DNA is TGTGCCAGCAGTGAAGAGCGGACAGGGGGACTGCCCCAGCATTTT.

The V and J genes are TRBV2 and TRBJ2-5; 7 bases line up with TRBD2. Germline loops: CDR1 SNHLY, CDR2 FYNNEI. CDR3 size: 14 residues. V lost 10 bases to trimming and J lost 4 bases; unmatched junction nucleotides: 12. CDR3 in amino acids: CAIRHRGSLETQYF. The CDR3 DNA sequence: TGTGCCATTAGACACCGCGGGAGTTTAGAGACCCAGTACTTC.

V is TRBV9 and J is TRBJ1-6, with TRBD1 identical over 7 bases. Germline V gene lookup returns CDR1 SGDLS and CDR2 YYNGEE. V trimming: 3 bases; J trimming: 4 bases; junction bases outside the gene matches: 7. This CDR3 spans 16 amino acids. The DNA of the CDR3 is TGTGCCAGCAGCGAAGGACCGGGACAGTATAATTCACCCCTCCACTTT. Translated, it gives CASSEGPGQYNSPLHF. The full variable domain, in which reference TRBV9 and TRBJ1-6 provide the parts outside the CDR3, is DSGVTQTPKHLITATGQRVTLRCSPRSGDLSVYWYQQSLDQGLQFLIQYYNGEERAKGNILERFSAQQFPDLHSELNLSSLELGDSALYFCASSEGPGQYNSPLHFGNGTRLTVT.

The rearrangement joins TRBV28 to TRBJ1-4; D not resolved. CDR1 is MDHEN, CDR2 SYDVKM, per germline. The ends were cut back, 5 bases at V and 7 bases at J, with 17 bases in the middle. CDR3 length: 15 residues. The DNA of the CDR3 is TGTGCCAGCAGTCCCCCCCGGGGATGGGGTGAAAAACTGTTTTTT. It specifies CASSPPRGWGEKLFF. The whole variable domain, filled in from reference TRBV28 and TRBJ1-4, reads DVKVTQSSRYLVKRTGEKVFLECVQDMDHENMFWYRQDPGLGLRLIYFSYDVKMKEKGDIPEGYSVSREKKERFSLILESASTNQTSMYLCASSPPRGWGEKLFFGSGTQLSVL.

The chain combines TRBV9 with TRBJ1-3; 7 positions match TRBD1. The V gene end was trimmed by 0 bases and the J gene end by 4 bases; junction bases not matched to a gene: 1. This CDR3 is built from 14 residues. The germline CDR1 and CDR2 sequences are SGDLS and YYNGEE. The CDR3 loop reads CASSVEGQGNTIYF. The CDR3 region has the DNA TGTGCCAGCAGCGTAGAGGGACAGGGAAACACCATATATTTT.

The CDR3 region is CASSQTTFSPLHF. The CDR3 DNA reads as TGTGCCAGTAGTCAAACAACGTTTTCACCCCTCCACTTT. The rearrangement uses TRBV19 and TRBJ1-6; D ambiguous. This CDR3 region has 13 residues. V was trimmed by 5 bases and J by 9 bases, leaving 11 bases between them. Germline V CDR1 and CDR2: LNHDA, SQIVND (reference sequence).

This chain connects TRBV6-5 to TRBJ2-2, with D uncertain. CDR1 and CDR2 from the germline V gene are MNHEY and SVGAGI. Trimming pared 10 bases from V and 7 bases from J, leaving 10 bases between. The CDR3 length is 11 residues. CDR3 sequence: CATFQNGELFF. CDR3 DNA sequence: TGTGCCACGTTCCAAAACGGGGAGCTGTTTTTT.

DNA of the CDR3: TGTGCCACGAGAGGGACAGCTTCTAACACTGAAGCTTTCTTT. This translates into CATRGTASNTEAFF. This chain links TRBV6-5 with TRBJ1-1; 7 nucleotides align to TRBD1. V trimming: 10 bases; J trimming: 2 bases; junction bases outside the gene matches: 10. The CDR3 totals 14 residues. Per the germline V gene, CDR1 is MNHEY and CDR2 is SVGAGI.

The chain employs TRBV6-5 and TRBJ1-1; D possibly corresponds to TRBD1 (5 bases). V lost 7 bases to trimming and J lost 5 bases, with 11 bases between them. The CDR3 runs to 12 residues. Germline values: CDR1 MNHEY, CDR2 SVGAGI. The DNA of the CDR3 is TGTGCCAGCACCGACAGAACTACTGAAGCTTTCTTT. It specifies CASTDRTTEAFF.

This chain joins TRBV4-1 and TRBJ1-5; D might be TRBD1 (5 bases). Germline V lookup: CDR1 MGHRA, CDR2 YSYEKL. Trimming pared 1 base from V and 4 bases from J, leaving 17 bases between. The CDR3 has 17 residues. The CDR3 sequence is CASSQVYPTVPNQPQHF. The DNA of the CDR3 is TGCGCCAGCAGCCAAGTGTACCCGACAGTTCCGAATCAGCCCCAGCATTTT.

The chain links TRBV6-5 to TRBJ1-6, with 7 bases identical to TRBD1. Germline V CDR1 and CDR2: MNHEY, SVGAGI. The CDR3 covers 14 residues. The trim removed 6 bases at V and 9 bases at J, leaving 8 bases unmatched. The CDR3, as DNA: TGTGCCAGCAGCCCCGACAGGGCTGGTTCACCCCTCCACTTT. Amino acids: CASSPDRAGSPLHF.

The CDR3 coding sequence is TGTGCCAGCAGCTTAGAAGAGGAAGAGACCCAGTACTTC. Encoded protein: CASSLEEEETQYF. The chain links TRBV11-3 to TRBJ2-5; D uncertain. The CDR3 runs 13 residues. V was trimmed by 0 bases and J by 3 bases, leaving 5 bases between them. Per the germline V gene, CDR1 is SGHNT and CDR2 is YENEEA.

This chain joins TRBV5-4 and TRBJ2-5; TRBD2 agrees at 9 bases. The end of the DNA is better explained by TRBJ2-7, so the J call may be wrong. The germline V gene has CDR1 SGHNT and CDR2 YYREEE (reference sequence). The CDR3 is made up of 14 amino acids. In DNA, the CDR3 is TGTGCCAGCAGCCCTAGCGGGAACTCCTACGAGCAGTACTTC. Translating it yields CASSPSGNSYEQYF.

This rearrangement joins TRBV29-1 to TRBJ1-2, with D tentatively TRBD1 (5 bases). The CDR3 has 13 amino acids. Trimming cost V 4 bases and J 4 bases, with 13 bases left between them. The germline CDR1 and CDR2 sequences are SQVTM and ANQGSEA. CDR3 bases: TGCAGCGTTGGTGAGGGGAGGGGCTATGGCTACACCTTC. It translates to CSVGEGRGYGYTF.

This clone was counted a single time. The chain employs TRBV11-2 and TRBJ2-2, with no clear D. This CDR3 region has 15 residues. V shed 5 bases and J shed 1 base, with 11 bases lying between them. CDR1 is SGHAT, CDR2 FQNNGV, per germline. CDR3 nucleotide sequence: TGTGCCAGCAGCCCAAAGGCTCGGAACACCGGGGAGCTGTTTTTT. Translated, it gives CASSPKARNTGELFF.

V gene TRBV10-3 combines with J gene TRBJ1-1; D remains ambiguous. V was pared by 4 bases and J by 1 base, with 7 bases between. Germline V gene sequence: CDR1 ENHRY, CDR2 SYGVKD. The CDR3 is 13 amino acids. CDR3 DNA sequence: TGTGCCATCAGTGTTGACCCGAACACTGAAGCTTTCTTT. Amino acids: CAISVDPNTEAFF.

In this sample, this clone turned up a few times. The V call is TRBV2, the J call TRBJ1-4; 7 bases line up with TRBD1. The CDR3 runs 14 residues. Germline V lookup: CDR1 SNHLY, CDR2 FYNNEI. With 5 bases clipped from V and 5 bases from J, the junction kept 5 bases outside the gene matches. The CDR3 loop reads CASSPQGINEKLFF. The CDR3, as DNA: TGTGCCAGCAGTCCACAGGGGATCAATGAAAAACTGTTTTTT.

The rearrangement joins TRBV11-3 to TRBJ1-1; D call uncertain. The CDR3 contains 13 residues. Germline V gene data show CDR1 as SGHNT and CDR2 as YENEEA. With 2 bases removed from V and 1 base from J, the gap between germline ends came to 5 bases. The CDR3 sequence: CASSLSGNTEAFF. The CDR3 DNA follows: TGTGCCAGCAGCTTATCTGGGAACACTGAAGCTTTCTTT.

The chain combines TRBV29-1 with TRBJ2-1, with D tentatively TRBD2 (7 bases). The CDR3 covers 15 residues. Germline V gives CDR1 SQVTM, CDR2 ANQGSEA. The ends were cut back, 3 bases at V and 3 bases at J, with 15 bases in the middle. CDR3 DNA sequence: TGCAGCGTTGACGGGGGGCGGGGGAACTACAATGAGCAGTTCTTC. Translating it yields CSVDGGRGNYNEQFF.

The chain is built from TRBV6-5 and TRBJ1-2; D might be TRBD1 (6 bases). Germline CDR1 reads MNHEY; CDR2 reads SVGAGI. The V gene lost 7 bases and the J gene lost 1 base, with 16 bases spanning the gap. The CDR3 contains 15 residues. DNA of the CDR3: TGTGCCAGCAACCTGGATGGAGGGGGTAACTATGGCTACACCTTC. Amino acid sequence: CASNLDGGGNYGYTF.

The chain joins TRBV10-3 to TRBJ2-1; D call uncertain. Germline assignment: CDR1 ENHRY and CDR2 SYGVKD. CDR3 size: 17 residues. The V gene lost 0 bases and the J gene lost 0 bases, with 12 bases spanning the gap. CDR3 protein: CAISESSGKGSYNEQFF. CDR3 DNA sequence: TGTGCCATCAGTGAGTCGTCCGGAAAGGGCTCCTACAATGAGCAGTTCTTC.